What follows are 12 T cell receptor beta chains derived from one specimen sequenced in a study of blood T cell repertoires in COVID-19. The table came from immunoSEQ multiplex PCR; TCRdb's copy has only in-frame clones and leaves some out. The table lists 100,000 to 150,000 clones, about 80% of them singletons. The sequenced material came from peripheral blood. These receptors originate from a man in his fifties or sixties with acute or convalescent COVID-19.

The CDR3 loop is CASSLREGAGMQFF. The CDR3 nucleotides are TGTGCCAGCAGCTTAAGGGAGGGAGCAGGTATGCAGTTCTTC. The rearrangement joins TRBV7-9 to TRBJ2-1, with 7 bases lining up with TRBD2. This CDR3 contains 14 residues. Trimming at V came to 2 bases and at J to 12 bases, leaving 10 bases not matched to a gene. Germline V gene lookup returns CDR1 SEHNR and CDR2 FQNEAQ (reference sequence).

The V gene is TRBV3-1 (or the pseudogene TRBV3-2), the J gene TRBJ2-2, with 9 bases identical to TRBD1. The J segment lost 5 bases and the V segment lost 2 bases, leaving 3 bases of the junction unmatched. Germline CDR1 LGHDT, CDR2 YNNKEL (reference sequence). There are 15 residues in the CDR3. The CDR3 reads CASSQWTGDTGELFF. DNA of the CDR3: TGTGCCAGCAGCCAATGGACAGGGGATACCGGGGAGCTGTTTTTT.

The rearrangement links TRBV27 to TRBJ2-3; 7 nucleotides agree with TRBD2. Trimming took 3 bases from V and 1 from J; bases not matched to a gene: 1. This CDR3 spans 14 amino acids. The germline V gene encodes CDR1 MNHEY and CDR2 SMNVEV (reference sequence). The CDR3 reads CASSLAGGTDTQYF. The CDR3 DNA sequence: TGTGCCAGCAGTTTGGCGGGGGGCACAGATACGCAGTATTTT.

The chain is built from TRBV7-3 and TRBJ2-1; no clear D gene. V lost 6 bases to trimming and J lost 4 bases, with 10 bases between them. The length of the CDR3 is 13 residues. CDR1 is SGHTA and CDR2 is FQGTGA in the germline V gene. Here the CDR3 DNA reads TGTGCCAGCAGTGCAGACTTGTACAATGAGCAGTTCTTC. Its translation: CASSADLYNEQFF.

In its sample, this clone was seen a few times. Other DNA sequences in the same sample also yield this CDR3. CDR3 amino acids: CASSRGQGNTIYF. CDR3 sequence (DNA): TGTGCCAGCAGCCGCGGACAGGGGAACACCATATATTTT. The V gene is TRBV7-3, the J gene TRBJ1-3, with 9 bases lining up with TRBD1. The germline V gene encodes CDR1 SGHTA and CDR2 FQGTGA. CDR3 length equals 13 residues. J gave up 7 bases and V 5 bases, and 3 bases lay outside the gene matches.

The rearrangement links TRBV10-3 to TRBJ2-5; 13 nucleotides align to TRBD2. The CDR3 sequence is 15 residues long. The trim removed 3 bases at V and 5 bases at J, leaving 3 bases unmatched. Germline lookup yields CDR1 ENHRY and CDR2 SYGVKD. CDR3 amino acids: CAISDPLAGGETQYF. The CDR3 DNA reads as TGTGCCATCAGTGACCCACTAGCGGGAGGGGAGACCCAGTACTTC.

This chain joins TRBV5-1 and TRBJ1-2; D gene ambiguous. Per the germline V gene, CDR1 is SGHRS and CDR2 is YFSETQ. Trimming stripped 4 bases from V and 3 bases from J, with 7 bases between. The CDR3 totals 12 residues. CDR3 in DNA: TGCGCCAGCAGCCCAAACTACTATGGCTACACCTTC. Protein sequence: CASSPNYYGYTF.

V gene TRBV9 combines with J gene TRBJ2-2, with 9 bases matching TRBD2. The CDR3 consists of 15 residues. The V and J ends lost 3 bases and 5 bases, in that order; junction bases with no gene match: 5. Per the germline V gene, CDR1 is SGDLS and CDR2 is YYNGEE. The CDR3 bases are TGTGCCAGCAGCGCAGGTACTAGCGGGACCGGGGAGCTGTTTTTT. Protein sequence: CASSAGTSGTGELFF.

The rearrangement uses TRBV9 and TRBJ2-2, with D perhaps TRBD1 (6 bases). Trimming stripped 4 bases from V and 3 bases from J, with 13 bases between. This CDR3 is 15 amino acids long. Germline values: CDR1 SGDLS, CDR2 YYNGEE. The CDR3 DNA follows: TGTGCCAGCAGCTCGACAGGTTTCTACACCGGGGAGCTGTTTTTT. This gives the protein CASSSTGFYTGELFF.

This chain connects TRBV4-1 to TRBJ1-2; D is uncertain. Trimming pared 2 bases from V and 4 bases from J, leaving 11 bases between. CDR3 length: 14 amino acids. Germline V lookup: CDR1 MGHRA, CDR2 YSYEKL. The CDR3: CASSQFTVLYGYTF. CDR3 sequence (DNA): TGCGCCAGCAGCCAATTTACAGTCCTCTATGGCTACACCTTC.

The DNA of the CDR3 is TGTGCCAGCACAGGGGGCAAAGAGACCCAGTACTTC. Translating it yields CASTGGKETQYF. The genes are TRBV2 and TRBJ2-5, with 8 bases fitting TRBD1. J lost 3 bases, V lost 7 bases, and 1 base had no gene match. The CDR3 runs 12 residues. CDR1 is SNHLY and CDR2 is FYNNEI in the germline V gene.

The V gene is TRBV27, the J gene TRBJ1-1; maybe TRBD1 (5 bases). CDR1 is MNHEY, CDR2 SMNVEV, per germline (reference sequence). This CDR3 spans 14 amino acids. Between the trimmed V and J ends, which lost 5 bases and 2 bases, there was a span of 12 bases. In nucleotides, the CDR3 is TGTGCCAGCAGTACTCCGACAGCTAACACTGAAGCTTTCTTT. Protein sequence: CASSTPTANTEAFF.